The 2 T cell receptor beta chains below all came from one sample that was sequenced in a study of shared clonotypes between healthy human individuals. TCRdb's table, derived via immunoSEQ multiplex PCR, lists solely in-frame clones and lacks some. The profile shows a few million clones, just over 90% of them singletons. Sequences were obtained from naive CD4+ T cells sorted from blood. Described subset: CD45RA+ positively selected. Receptors were obtained from a man between 18 and 29 years old in good health.

CDR3 amino acids: CATSEGGTDTQYF. CDR3 coding DNA: TGTGCCACTTCCGAGGGGGGCACAGATACGCAGTATTTT. This chain links TRBV10-3 with TRBJ2-3; possibly TRBD1 for D (6 bases). Germline V CDR1 and CDR2: ENHRY, SYGVKD. The V and J ends lost 10 bases and 1 base respectively, with 12 bases between them. The CDR3 is made up of 13 amino acids.

The table lists this clone with a count of one. The J gene is TRBJ2-3, the V gene TRBV7-9; TRBD1 matches 9 bases. Germline V CDR1 and CDR2: SEHNR, FQNEAQ (reference sequence). V shed 5 bases, J shed 1 base, and the junction held 7 bases outside the gene matches. This CDR3 has 16 residues. The CDR3 nucleotides read TGTGCCAGCAGCCCTCGGACAGGGGCGGGCACAGATACGCAGTATTTT. Encoded protein: CASSPRTGAGTDTQYF.